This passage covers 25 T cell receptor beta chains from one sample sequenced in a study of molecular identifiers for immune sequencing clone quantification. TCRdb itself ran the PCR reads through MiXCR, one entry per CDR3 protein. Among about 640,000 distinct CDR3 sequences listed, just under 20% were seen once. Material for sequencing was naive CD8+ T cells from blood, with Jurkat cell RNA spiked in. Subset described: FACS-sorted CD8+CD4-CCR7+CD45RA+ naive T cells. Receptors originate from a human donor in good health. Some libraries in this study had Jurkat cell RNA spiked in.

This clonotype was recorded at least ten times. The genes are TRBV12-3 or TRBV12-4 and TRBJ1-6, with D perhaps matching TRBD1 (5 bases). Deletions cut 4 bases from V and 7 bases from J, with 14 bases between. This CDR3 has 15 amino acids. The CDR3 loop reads CASSWGDGGNSPLHF. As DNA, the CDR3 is TGTGCCAGCAGTTGGGGGGACGGGGGGAATTCACCCCTCCACTTT.

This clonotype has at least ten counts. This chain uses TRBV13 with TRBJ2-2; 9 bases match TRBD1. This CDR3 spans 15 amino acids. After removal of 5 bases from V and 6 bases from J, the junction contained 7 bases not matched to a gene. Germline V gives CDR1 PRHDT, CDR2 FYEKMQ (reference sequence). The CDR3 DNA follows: TGTGCCAGCAGCGGGGACAGGGTTAACGCCGGGGAGCTGTTTTTT. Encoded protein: CASSGDRVNAGELFF.

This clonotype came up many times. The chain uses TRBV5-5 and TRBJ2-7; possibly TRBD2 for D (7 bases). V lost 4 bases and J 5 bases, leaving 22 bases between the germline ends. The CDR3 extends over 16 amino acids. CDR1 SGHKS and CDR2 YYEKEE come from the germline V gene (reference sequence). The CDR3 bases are TGTGCCAGCAGCCTGGACAGTAGCGGGTTTTTTGACGAGCAGTACTTC. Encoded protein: CASSLDSSGFFDEQYF.

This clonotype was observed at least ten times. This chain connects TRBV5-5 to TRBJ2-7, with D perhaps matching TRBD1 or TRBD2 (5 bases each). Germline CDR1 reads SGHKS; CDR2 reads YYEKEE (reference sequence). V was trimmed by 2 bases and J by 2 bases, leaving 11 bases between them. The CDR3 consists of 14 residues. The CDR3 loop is CASSFGRGAYEQYF. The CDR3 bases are TGTGCCAGCAGCTTTGGCCGGGGCGCCTACGAGCAGTACTTC.

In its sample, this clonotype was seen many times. This CDR3 reads CSARIGRAHSQYF. The CDR3, as DNA: TGCAGTGCTAGAATAGGCAGGGCTCATTCGCAGTATTTT. V gene TRBV20-1 combines with J gene TRBJ2-3, with TRBD1 as a possible D gene (5 bases). The CDR3 is made up of 13 amino acids. Germline-derived CDR1 and CDR2 are DFQATT and SNEGSKA (reference sequence). V was trimmed by 2 bases and J by 10 bases, leaving 16 bases between them.

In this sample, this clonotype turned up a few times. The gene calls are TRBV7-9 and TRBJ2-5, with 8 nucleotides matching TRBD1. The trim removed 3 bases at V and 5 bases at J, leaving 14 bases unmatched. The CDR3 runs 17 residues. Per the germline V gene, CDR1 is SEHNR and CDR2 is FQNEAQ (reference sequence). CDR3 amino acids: CASSFPQDRVFRETQYF. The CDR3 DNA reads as TGTGCCAGCAGCTTCCCCCAGGACAGGGTGTTCAGGGAGACCCAGTACTTC.

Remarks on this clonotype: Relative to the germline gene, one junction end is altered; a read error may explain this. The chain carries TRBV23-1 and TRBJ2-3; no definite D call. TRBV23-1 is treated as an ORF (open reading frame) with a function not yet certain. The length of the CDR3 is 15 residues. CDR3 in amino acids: CASSQSGVSTDAQYF. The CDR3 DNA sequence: TGCGCCAGCAGTCAATCTGGGGTCAGCACAGATGCGCAGTACTTT.

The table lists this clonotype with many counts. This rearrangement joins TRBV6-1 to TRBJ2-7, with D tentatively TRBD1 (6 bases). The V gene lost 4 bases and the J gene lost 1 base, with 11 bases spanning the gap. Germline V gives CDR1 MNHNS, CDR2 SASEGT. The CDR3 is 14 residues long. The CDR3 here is CASSGAQGSYEQYF. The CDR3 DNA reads TGTGCCAGCAGTGGGGCCCAGGGGTCCTACGAGCAGTACTTC.

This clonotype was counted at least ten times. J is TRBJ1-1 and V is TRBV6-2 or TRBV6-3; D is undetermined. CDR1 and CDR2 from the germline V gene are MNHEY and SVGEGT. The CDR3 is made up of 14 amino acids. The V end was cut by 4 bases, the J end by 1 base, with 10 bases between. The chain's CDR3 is CASSFGPWNTEAFF. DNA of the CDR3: TGTGCCAGCAGTTTTGGGCCTTGGAACACTGAAGCTTTCTTT.

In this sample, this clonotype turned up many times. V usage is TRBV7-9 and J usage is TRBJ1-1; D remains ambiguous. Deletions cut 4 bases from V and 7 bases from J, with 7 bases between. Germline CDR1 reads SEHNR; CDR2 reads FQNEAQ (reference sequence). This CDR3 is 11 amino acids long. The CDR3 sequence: CASSSMGEAFF. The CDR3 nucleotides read TGTGCCAGCAGCTCAATGGGTGAAGCTTTCTTT.

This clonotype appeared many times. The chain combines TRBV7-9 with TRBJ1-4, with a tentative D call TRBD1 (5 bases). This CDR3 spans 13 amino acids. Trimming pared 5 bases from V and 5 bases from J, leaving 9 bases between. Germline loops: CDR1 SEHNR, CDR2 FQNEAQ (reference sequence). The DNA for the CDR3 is TGTGCCAGCAGCAGGGACGAGAATGAAAAACTGTTTTTT. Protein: CASSRDENEKLFF.

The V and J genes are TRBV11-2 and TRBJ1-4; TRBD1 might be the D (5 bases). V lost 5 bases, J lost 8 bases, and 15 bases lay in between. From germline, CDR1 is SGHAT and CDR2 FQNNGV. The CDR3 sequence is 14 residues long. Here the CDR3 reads CASSPGGFREKLFF. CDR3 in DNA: TGTGCCAGCAGCCCGGGGGGATTTCGGGAAAAACTGTTTTTT.

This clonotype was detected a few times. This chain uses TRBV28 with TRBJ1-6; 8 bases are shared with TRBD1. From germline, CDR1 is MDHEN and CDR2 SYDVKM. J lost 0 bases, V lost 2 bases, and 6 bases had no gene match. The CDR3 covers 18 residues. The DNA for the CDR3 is TGTGCCAGCAGTTTAACGGACAGGGTTAGCTCCTATAATTCACCCCTCCACTTT. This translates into CASSLTDRVSSYNSPLHF.

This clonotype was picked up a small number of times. CDR3 in DNA: TGTGCCAGCAGTTTTACTAGCGGATACACCGGGGAGCTGTTTTTT. It is translated as CASSFTSGYTGELFF. This rearrangement joins TRBV27 to TRBJ2-2; 8 positions match TRBD2. Germline CDR1 is MNHEY and CDR2 is SMNVEV (reference sequence). The trim removed 3 bases at V and 3 bases at J, leaving 3 bases unmatched. The CDR3 totals 15 residues.

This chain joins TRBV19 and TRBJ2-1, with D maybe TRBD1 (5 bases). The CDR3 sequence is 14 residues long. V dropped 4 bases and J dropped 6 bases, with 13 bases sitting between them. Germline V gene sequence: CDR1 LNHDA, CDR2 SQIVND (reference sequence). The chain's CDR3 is CASSTVWGGNEQFF. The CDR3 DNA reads TGTGCCAGTAGTACTGTCTGGGGCGGCAATGAGCAGTTCTTC.

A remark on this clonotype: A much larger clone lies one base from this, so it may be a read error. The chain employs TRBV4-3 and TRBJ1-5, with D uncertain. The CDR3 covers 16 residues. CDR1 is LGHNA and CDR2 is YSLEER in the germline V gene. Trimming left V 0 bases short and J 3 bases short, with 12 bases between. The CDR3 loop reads CASSQEFWALNQPQHF. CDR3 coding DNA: TGCGCCAGCAGCCAAGAGTTTTGGGCCCTCAATCAGCCCCAGCATTTT.

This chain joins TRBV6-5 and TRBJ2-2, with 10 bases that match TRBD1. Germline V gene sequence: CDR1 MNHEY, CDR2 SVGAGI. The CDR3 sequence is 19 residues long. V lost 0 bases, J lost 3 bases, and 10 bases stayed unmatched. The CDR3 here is CASSYSSVTGGADTGELFF. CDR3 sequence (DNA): TGTGCCAGCAGTTACTCTTCCGTGACAGGGGGCGCGGACACCGGGGAGCTGTTTTTT.

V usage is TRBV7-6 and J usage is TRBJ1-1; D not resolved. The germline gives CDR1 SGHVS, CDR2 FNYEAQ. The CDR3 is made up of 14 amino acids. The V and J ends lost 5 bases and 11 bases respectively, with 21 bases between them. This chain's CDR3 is CASSTIGSPNGAFF. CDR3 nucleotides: TGTGCCAGCAGCACTATTGGGAGCCCGAACGGGGCTTTCTTT.

CDR3 in amino acids: CASSPAGLTGYEQYF. In DNA form, the CDR3 reads TGTGCCAGTAGTCCTGCCGGGCTGACGGGCTACGAGCAGTACTTC. The chain uses TRBV19 and TRBJ2-7, with no clear D. Trimming removed 5 bases from V and 3 bases from J, with 17 bases in between. Germline V gene lookup returns CDR1 LNHDA and CDR2 SQIVND (reference sequence). The CDR3 runs 15 residues.

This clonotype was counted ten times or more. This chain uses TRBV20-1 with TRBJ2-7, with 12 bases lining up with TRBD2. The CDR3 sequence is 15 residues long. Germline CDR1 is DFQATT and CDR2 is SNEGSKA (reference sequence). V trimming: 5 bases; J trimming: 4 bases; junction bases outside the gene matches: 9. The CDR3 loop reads CSAPTTSGSRYEQYF. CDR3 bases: TGCAGTGCTCCAACGACTAGCGGGAGTCGGTACGAGCAGTACTTC.

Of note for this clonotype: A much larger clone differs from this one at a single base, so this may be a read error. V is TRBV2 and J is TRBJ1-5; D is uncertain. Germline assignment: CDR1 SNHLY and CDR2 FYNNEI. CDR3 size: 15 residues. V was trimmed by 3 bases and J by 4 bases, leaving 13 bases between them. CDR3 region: CASSEKRAENQPQHF. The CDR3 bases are TGTGCCAGCAGTGAGAAAAGAGCGGAAAATCAGCCCCAGCATTTT.

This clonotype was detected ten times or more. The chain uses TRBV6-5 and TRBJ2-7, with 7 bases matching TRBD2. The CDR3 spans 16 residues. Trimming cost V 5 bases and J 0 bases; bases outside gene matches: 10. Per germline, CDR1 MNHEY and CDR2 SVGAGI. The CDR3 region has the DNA TGTGCCAGCAGTCCCGACGCTAGCGGCAGCTCCTACGAGCAGTACTTC. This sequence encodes CASSPDASGSSYEQYF.

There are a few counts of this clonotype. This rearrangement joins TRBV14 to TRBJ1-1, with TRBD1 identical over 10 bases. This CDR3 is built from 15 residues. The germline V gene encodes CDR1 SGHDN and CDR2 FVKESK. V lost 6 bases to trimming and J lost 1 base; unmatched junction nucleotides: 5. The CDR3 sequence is CASRARTGGNTEAFF. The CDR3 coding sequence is TGTGCCAGCAGAGCTAGGACAGGGGGGAACACTGAAGCTTTCTTT. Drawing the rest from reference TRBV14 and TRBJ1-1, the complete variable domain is EAGVTQFPSHSVIEKGQTVTLRCDPISGHDNLYWYRRVMGKEIKFLLHFVKESKQDESGMPNNRFLAERTGGTYSTLKVQPAELEDSGVYFCASRARTGGNTEAFFGQGTRLTVV.

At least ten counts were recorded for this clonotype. CDR3 in amino acids: CASTKTGPLDEQYF. The CDR3 DNA reads TGTGCCAGCACCAAAACGGGCCCTCTGGACGAGCAGTACTTC. The chain employs TRBV7-8 and TRBJ2-7; no reliable D call. This CDR3 is 14 amino acids long. CDR1 is SGHVS and CDR2 is FQNEAQ in the germline V gene. V lost 7 bases and J lost 5, with 18 bases in between.

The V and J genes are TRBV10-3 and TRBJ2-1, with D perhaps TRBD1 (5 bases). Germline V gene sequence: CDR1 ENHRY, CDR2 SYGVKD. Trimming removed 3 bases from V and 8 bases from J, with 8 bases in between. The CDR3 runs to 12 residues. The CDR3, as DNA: TGTGCCATCAGTGACCAGGGCGATGAGCAGTTCTTC. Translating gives CAISDQGDEQFF.